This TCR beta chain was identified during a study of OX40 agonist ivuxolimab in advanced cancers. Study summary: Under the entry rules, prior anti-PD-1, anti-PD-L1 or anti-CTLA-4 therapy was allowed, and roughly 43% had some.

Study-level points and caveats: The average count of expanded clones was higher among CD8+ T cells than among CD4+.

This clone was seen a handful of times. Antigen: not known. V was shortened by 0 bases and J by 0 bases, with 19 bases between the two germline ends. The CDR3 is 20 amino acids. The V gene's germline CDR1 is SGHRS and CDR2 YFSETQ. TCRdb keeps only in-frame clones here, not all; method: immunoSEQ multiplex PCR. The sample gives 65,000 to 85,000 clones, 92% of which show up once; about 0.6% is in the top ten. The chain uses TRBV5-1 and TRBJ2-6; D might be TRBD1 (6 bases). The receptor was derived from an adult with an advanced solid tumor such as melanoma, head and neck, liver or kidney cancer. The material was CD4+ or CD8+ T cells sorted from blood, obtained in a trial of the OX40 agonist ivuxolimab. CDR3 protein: CASSLGLFRGSSSGANVLTF. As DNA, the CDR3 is TGCGCCAGCAGCTTGGGTCTGTTCAGGGGATCTAGCTCTGGGGCCAACGTCCTGACTTTC.